Presented here are 18 T cell receptor beta chains from one specimen sequenced in a study of radiation and T cells in renal cell carcinoma. The table came from immunoSEQ multiplex PCR; TCRdb's copy has only in-frame clones and leaves some out. The repertoire holds about 140,000 clones, with around 78% as singletons. Time point given: baseline pretreatment blood. The treatment is: 15 Gy SBRT to primary tumor, nephrectomy 4 weeks later. This specimen was blood, taken from a patient whose treatment included radiotherapy and nephrectomy. Every receptor here comes from a woman in her forties or fifties with renal cell carcinoma.

The table lists this clone with a few counts. The chain couples TRBV25-1 to TRBJ1-5; 7 bases align to TRBD1. V gave up 6 bases and J gave up 3 bases; unmatched junction bases: 2. The germline gives CDR1 MGHDK, CDR2 SYGVNS. There are 13 residues in the CDR3. CDR3 protein: CASRTGFNQPQHF. Here the CDR3 DNA reads TGTGCCAGCAGGACAGGGTTCAATCAGCCCCAGCATTTT.

This clone was seen only a few times. This chain uses TRBV25-1 with TRBJ2-1; no firm D call. The V gene lost 3 bases and the J gene lost 7 bases, with 7 bases spanning the gap. Looked up from germline, CDR1 is MGHDK and CDR2 is SYGVNS. This CDR3 region has 12 residues. Here the CDR3 reads CASSEGWNEQFF. The CDR3 DNA sequence: TGTGCCAGCAGTGAGGGGTGGAATGAGCAGTTCTTC.

The genes are TRBV28 and TRBJ1-3; 7 bases are a match to TRBD1. Germline trimming cut 7 bases from V and 9 bases from J; bases unmatched to any gene: 15. CDR1 and CDR2 (germline): MDHEN, SYDVKM. This CDR3 contains 15 residues. CDR3 nucleotides: TGTGCCAGCACTACTCACAGCGGCTCAGGGGGCACCATATATTTT. This encodes CASTTHSGSGGTIYF.

In its sample, this clone was seen once. The chain couples TRBV9 to TRBJ2-7; 9 nucleotides line up with TRBD1. The CDR3 contains 15 residues. The V gene's germline CDR1 is SGDLS and CDR2 YYNGEE. The V gene end was trimmed by 0 bases and the J gene end by 4 bases; junction bases not matched to a gene: 5. The CDR3, as DNA: TGTGCCAGCAGCGTAGCGGGACAGGGTTCTTACGAGCAGTACTTC. Protein product: CASSVAGQGSYEQYF.

The table lists this clone with a few counts. The V and J genes are TRBV21-1 and TRBJ1-1. TRBV21-1 is described as a pseudogene. The CDR3 extends over 11 amino acids. As DNA, the CDR3 is TGTGCCTTAAAGATGGGGGCTGAAGCTTTCTTT. Its protein is CALKMGAEAFF.

CDR3 residues: CASSLANEQFF. CDR3 in DNA: TGTGCCAGCAGCTTAGCTAATGAGCAGTTCTTC. The chain joins TRBV7-2 to TRBJ2-1; D ambiguous. The germline V and J ends were trimmed by 0 bases and 7 bases, with 1 base remaining between them. CDR1 is SGHTA, CDR2 FQGNSA, per germline. This CDR3 has 11 residues.

This rearrangement joins TRBV7-2 to TRBJ1-5; D is perhaps TRBD1 (5 bases). CDR3 length: 14 amino acids. Trimming took off 3 bases at V and 6 bases at J, with 12 bases between the two ends. CDR1 SGHTA and CDR2 FQGNSA come from the germline V gene. The CDR3 nucleotides read TGTGCCAGCAGCTTGGGACGAAATACTCAGCCCCAGCATTTT. Its translation: CASSLGRNTQPQHF.

The rearrangement joins TRBV29-1 to TRBJ2-7; 7 bases align to TRBD1. This CDR3 is 13 amino acids long. CDR1 SQVTM and CDR2 ANQGSEA come from the germline V gene. The V segment lost 4 bases and the J segment 2 bases; nucleotides outside the gene matches: 5. CDR3 nucleotide sequence: TGCAGCGTTGTCAGGACAGGTACCTACGAGCAGTACTTC. The encoded protein is CSVVRTGTYEQYF.

V and J are TRBV19 and TRBJ1-2; tentative D call: TRBD1 (6 bases). Trimming cost V 11 bases and J 4 bases, with 11 bases left between them. CDR3 size: 11 residues. Germline CDR1 reads LNHDA; CDR2 reads SQIVND (reference sequence). CDR3 sequence: CAAGAGYGYTF. Written as DNA, the CDR3 is TGTGCCGCGGGGGCCGGCTATGGCTACACCTTC.

This clone was seen only a few times. The chain links TRBV13 to TRBJ1-2; D is possibly TRBD1 (6 bases). The germline V and J ends were trimmed by 5 bases and 5 bases, with 12 bases remaining between them. The CDR3 sequence is 13 residues long. Germline lookup yields CDR1 PRHDT and CDR2 FYEKMQ (reference sequence). The CDR3 loop reads CASSVQGGYGYTF. The DNA of the CDR3 is TGTGCCAGCAGCGTACAGGGAGGGTATGGCTACACCTTC.

The rearrangement uses TRBV6-1 and TRBJ2-7; TRBD2 matches at 10 bases. The CDR3 is 17 residues long. V dropped 4 bases and J dropped 6; count of bases not matched to a gene: 15. Germline V gene data show CDR1 as MNHNS and CDR2 as SASEGT. The CDR3 loop is CASSVAGGPDFFPEQYF. The CDR3 nucleotides are TGTGCCAGCAGTGTAGCGGGAGGACCGGATTTCTTTCCCGAGCAGTACTTC.

Points on this clone: It is unclear where the CDR3 begins or ends on the DNA, so no DNA is shown, and the CDR3 is as TCRdb lists it. The CDR3 sequence: CSARVAGGAFF. This sequence joins TRBV20-1 and TRBJ2-1; the table's D call TRBD2 went unverified against the DNA. In germline, CDR1 is DFQATT, CDR2 SNEGSKA (reference sequence). The CDR3 totals 11 residues, both ends included.

The chain couples TRBV7-2 to TRBJ2-1, with D maybe TRBD2 (6 bases). V was cut by 5 bases and J by 6 bases, with 20 bases left in between. Looked up from germline, CDR1 is SGHTA and CDR2 is FQGNSA. The CDR3 runs 16 residues. CDR3 nucleotides: TGTGCCAGCAGCCCTACCAGCGGAGGGGAACTCAATGAGCAGTTCTTC. It is translated as CASSPTSGGELNEQFF. The complete variable domain, with remaining parts taken from reference TRBV7-2 and TRBJ2-1, reads GAGVSQSPSNKVTEKGKDVELRCDPISGHTALYWYRQSLGQGLEFLIYFQGNSAPDKSGLPSDRFSAERTGGSVSTLTIQRTQQEDSAVYLCASSPTSGGELNEQFFGPGTRLTVL.

CDR3 region: CAWSVGGGTYEQYF. In DNA form, the CDR3 reads TGTGCCTGGAGTGTAGGGGGGGGCACCTACGAGCAGTACTTC. The chain joins TRBV30 to TRBJ2-7; a possible D gene is TRBD2 (7 bases). This CDR3 has 14 amino acids. V lost 0 bases to trimming and J lost 2 bases, with 11 bases between them. Germline V CDR1 and CDR2: GTSNPN, SVGIG (reference sequence).

Concerning this clone: Within the sample, other DNA sequences also encode this same CDR3. The V and J genes are TRBV9 and TRBJ2-2, with D possibly TRBD1 on 5 matching bases. The CDR3 sequence is 15 residues long. Trimming removed 0 bases at V and 1 base at J, with 7 bases between. The germline V gene encodes CDR1 SGDLS and CDR2 YYNGEE. The CDR3 spells CASSVVGQNTGELFF. CDR3 nucleotides: TGTGCCAGCAGCGTAGTAGGACAGAACACCGGGGAGCTGTTTTTT.

The chain uses TRBV9 and TRBJ1-6; D is unclear. CDR3 length: 15 residues. The germline V gene has CDR1 SGDLS and CDR2 YYNGEE. V gave up 0 bases and J gave up 6 bases, with 10 bases separating them. CDR3 coding DNA: TGTGCCAGCAGCGTAGAGGGTTCCCCTAATTCACCCCTCCACTTT. Protein product: CASSVEGSPNSPLHF. The full variable domain, with the rest looked up from reference TRBV9 and TRBJ1-6, is DSGVTQTPKHLITATGQRVTLRCSPRSGDLSVYWYQQSLDQGLQFLIQYYNGEERAKGNILERFSAQQFPDLHSELNLSSLELGDSALYFCASSVEGSPNSPLHFGNGTRLTVT.

This sequence joins TRBV1 and TRBJ1-4; the D call TRBD1 from the table was never checked on the DNA. TRBV1 is recorded as a pseudogene. There are 16 residues in the CDR3. The CDR3, as DNA: TGCACCAGCAGCCAAGACACAGGGGCGAGGAATGAAAAACTGTTTTTT. It encodes CTSSQDTGARNEKLFF.

The rearrangement links TRBV7-9 to TRBJ1-6; 11 bases are a match to TRBD1. The germline gives CDR1 SEHNR, CDR2 FQNEAQ (reference sequence). This CDR3 has 16 residues. V lost 1 base, J lost 7 bases, and 3 bases stayed unmatched. CDR3 amino acids: CASSLGGTGGNSPLHF. In DNA form, the CDR3 reads TGTGCCAGCAGCTTAGGGGGGACAGGGGGAAATTCACCCCTCCACTTT.